This T cell receptor beta chain was profiled in a study of blood T cell repertoires in COVID-19. Study summary: Some COVID-19 samples were acute and others convalescent; all came from the United States, Italy and Spain.

Deletions cut 5 bases from V and 3 bases from J, with 8 bases between. This CDR3 is built from 12 residues. Germline V gene data show CDR1 as PRHDT and CDR2 as FYEKMQ (reference sequence). Some clones are missing from TCRdb's copy, which holds only in-frame ones; the method was immunoSEQ multiplex PCR. The table shows some 320,000 clones, with approximately 85% occurring only once. This TCR came from a human donor in a cohort sampled during active COVID-19. This chain links TRBV13 with TRBJ2-7; tentative D call: TRBD1 (5 bases). Sequenced material: peripheral blood. As DNA, the CDR3 is TGTGCCAGCAGCGCACAGGTCTACGAGCAGTACTTC. Protein product: CASSAQVYEQYF.